A single T cell receptor (beta chain) is shown here with its context. Its antigen remains unknown. The sample belongs to a study of cytomegalovirus exposure and HLA in healthy donors. General study findings and limits: Later analysis associated a missense DCLRE1C variant with TCR beta V- and J-gene trimming. Relative to equally common others, HLA-associated TCR beta chains showed greater clonal expansion in a later analysis. What a later analysis showed was that several of the most significant clusters appeared linked to common viral pathogens.

Use of 60 Vbeta and 13 Jbeta primers characterized the PCR. Clones were read by immunoSEQ multiplex PCR, and TCRdb kept only the in-frame ones, dropping some. The profile shows 110,000 to 150,000 clones, 9.7% of them singletons. Germline lookup yields CDR1 SGHRS and CDR2 YFSETQ. The V gene end was trimmed by 1 base and the J gene end by 0 bases; junction bases not matched to a gene: 5. CDR3 length: 18 residues. The V gene is TRBV5-1, the J gene TRBJ2-3, with 13 bases matching TRBD2. Sequenced material: PBMCs. The clonotype comes from a man aged 50 to 59 in good health and CMV-seronegative. DNA of the CDR3: TGCGCCAGCAGCTTGTCCACTAGCGGGGGGGTTAGCACAGATACGCAGTATTTT. Protein product: CASSLSTSGGVSTDTQYF.